This section outlines one T cell receptor beta chain sequence together with its context. Its antigen is not known. MiXCR, applied by TCRdb to the reads, yields one record per CDR3 protein. The sample has about 350,000 distinct CDR3 sequences; about 32% are singletons. This record comes from a study of T cell repertoires in cytomegalovirus infection. The CDR3 is 14 amino acids. Germline assignment: CDR1 ENHRY and CDR2 SYGVKD. Trimming pared 8 bases from V and 7 bases from J, leaving 18 bases between. The chain recombines TRBV10-3 with TRBJ1-3; D not certain. The sample here was cultured PBMCs, taken from culture after CMV antigen stimulation. The TCR sequence derives from a human donor in good health (CMV status not recorded). Some clones in this sample may be carry-over from other donors' samples. CDR3 loop: CAISPRESSNTIYF. The CDR3, as DNA: TGTGCCATCTCCCCAAGGGAGAGCAGTAACACCATATATTTT.